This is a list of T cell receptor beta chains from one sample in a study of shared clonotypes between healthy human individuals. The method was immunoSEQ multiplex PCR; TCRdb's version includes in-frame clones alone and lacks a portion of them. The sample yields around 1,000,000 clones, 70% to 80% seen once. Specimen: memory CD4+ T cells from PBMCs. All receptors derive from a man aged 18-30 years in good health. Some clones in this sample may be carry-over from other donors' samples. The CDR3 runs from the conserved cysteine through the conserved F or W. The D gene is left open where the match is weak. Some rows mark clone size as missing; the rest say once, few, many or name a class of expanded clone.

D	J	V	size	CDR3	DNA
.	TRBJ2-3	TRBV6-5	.	CASRKADTQYF	TGTGCCAGCAGGAAGGCAGATACGCAGTATTTT
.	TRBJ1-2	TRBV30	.	CAQGRPFWYGYTF	TGTGCCCAGGGACGGCCTTTTTGGTATGGCTACACCTTC
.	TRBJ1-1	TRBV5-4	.	CASSLDYGKNTEAFF	TGTGCCAGCAGCTTGGATTATGGTAAAAACACTGAAGCTTTCTTT
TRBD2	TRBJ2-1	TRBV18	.	CASSPPGLAGGNEQFF	TGTGCCAGCTCACCACCGGGGCTAGCGGGAGGCAATGAGCAGTTCTTC
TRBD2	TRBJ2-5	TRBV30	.	CAWSGAASGRVTQYF	TGTGCCTGGAGTGGTGCGGCTAGCGGGAGAGTGACCCAGTACTTC
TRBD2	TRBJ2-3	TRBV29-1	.	CSAPLAGGSDTQYF	TGCAGCGCACCCCTAGCGGGAGGTTCCGATACGCAGTATTTT
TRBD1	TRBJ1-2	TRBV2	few	CASSPEGQYGYTF	TGTGCCAGCAGCCCGGAGGGACAGTATGGCTACACCTTC
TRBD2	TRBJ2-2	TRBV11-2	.	CASSLDIASGRAGELFF	TGTGCCAGCAGCTTAGATATCGCTAGCGGGAGGGCCGGGGAGCTGTTTTTT
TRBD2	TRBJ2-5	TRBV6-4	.	CASSDELAGGGDQETQYF	TGTGCCAGCAGTGACGAGCTAGCGGGAGGGGGCGATCAAGAGACCCAGTACTTC
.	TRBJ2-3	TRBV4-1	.	CASSQAVRQTTDTQYF	TGCGCCAGCAGCCAAGCCGTGAGACAGACCACAGATACGCAGTATTTT
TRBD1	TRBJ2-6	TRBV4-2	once	CASSQGGGIGANVLTF	TGTGCCAGCAGCCAAGGAGGGGGCATTGGGGCCAACGTCCTGACTTTC
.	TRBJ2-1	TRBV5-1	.	CASSLDPAGTYNEQFF	TGCGCCAGCAGCTTGGATCCTGCAGGGACCTACAATGAGCAGTTCTTC
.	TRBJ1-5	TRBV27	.	CASSPYSNQPQHF	TGTGCCAGCAGCCCTTATAGCAATCAGCCCCAGCATTTT
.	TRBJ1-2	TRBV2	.	CASSELPPGGYTF	TGTGCCAGCAGTGAATTGCCCCCAGGCGGCTACACCTTC
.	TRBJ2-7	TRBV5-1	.	CASSLESGEWDEQYF	TGCGCCAGCAGCTTGGAAAGTGGGGAGTGGGACGAGCAGTACTTC